This T cell receptor (beta chain) was captured by sequencing in a study of control samples from healthy donors and cancer patients. Measured with immunoSEQ multiplex PCR; TCRdb has only the in-frame clones, and not every one. The sample consists of roughly 450,000 clones, around 90% of them appearing once. From germline, CDR1 is LNHDA and CDR2 SQIVND (reference sequence). V dropped 5 bases and J dropped 1; count of bases not matched to a gene: 5. The CDR3 has 16 residues. Sequencing was carried out using PBMCs. V usage is TRBV19 and J usage is TRBJ1-5; 10 nucleotides agree with TRBD1. This clonotype was sampled from a man aged 40-50 years with head and neck cancer. The CDR3 sequence: CASSVDRGLSNQPQHF. CDR3 DNA: TGTGCCAGTAGTGTTGACAGGGGGCTGAGCAATCAGCCCCAGCATTTT.